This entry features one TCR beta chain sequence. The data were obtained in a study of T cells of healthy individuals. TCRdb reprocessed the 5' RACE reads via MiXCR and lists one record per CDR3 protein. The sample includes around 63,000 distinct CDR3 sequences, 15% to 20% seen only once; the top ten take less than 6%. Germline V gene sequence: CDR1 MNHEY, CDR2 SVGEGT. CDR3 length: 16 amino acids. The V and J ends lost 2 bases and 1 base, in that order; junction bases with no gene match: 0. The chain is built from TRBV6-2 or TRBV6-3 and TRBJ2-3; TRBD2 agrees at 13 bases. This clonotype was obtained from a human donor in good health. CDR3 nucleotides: TGTGCCAGCAGTTACGGACTAGCGGGGGGCACAGATACGCAGTATTTT. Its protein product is CASSYGLAGGTDTQYF.